The clone carrying this TCR beta chain came up once. The data originate from a study of control samples from healthy donors and cancer patients. Using immunoSEQ multiplex PCR, the repertoire was profiled, and TCRdb retains in-frame clones only, with some absent. The data contain some 74,000 clones, 83% of them singletons. CDR1 and CDR2 (germline): SEHNR, FQNEAQ (reference sequence). The CDR3 is made up of 16 amino acids. V was clipped by 5 bases and J by 3 bases; unmatched bases: 8. V and J are TRBV7-9 and TRBJ2-3, with TRBD2 identical over 10 bases. The sample taken for sequencing was blood. This receptor was identified in a man aged 60 to 75 in good health. The CDR3 region has the DNA TGTGCCAGCAGCACCTCTAGCGGGAGAGGGACAGATACGCAGTATTTT. It is translated as CASSTSSGRGTDTQYF.